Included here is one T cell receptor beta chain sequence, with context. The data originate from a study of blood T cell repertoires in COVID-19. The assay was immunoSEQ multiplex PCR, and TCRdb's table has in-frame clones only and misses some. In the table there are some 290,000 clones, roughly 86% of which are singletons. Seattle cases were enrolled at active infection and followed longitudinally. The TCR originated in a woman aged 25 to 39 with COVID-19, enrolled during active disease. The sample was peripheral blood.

The CDR3 spells CASSGGTGPNSPLHF. For the CDR3, the DNA is TGTGCCAGCAGCGGGGGGACAGGGCCAAATTCACCCCTCCACTTT. The V gene is TRBV9, the J gene TRBJ1-6; 9 bases align to TRBD1. Looked up from germline, CDR1 is SGDLS and CDR2 is YYNGEE. V lost 3 bases to trimming and J lost 7 bases; unmatched junction nucleotides: 5. CDR3 length: 15 amino acids.